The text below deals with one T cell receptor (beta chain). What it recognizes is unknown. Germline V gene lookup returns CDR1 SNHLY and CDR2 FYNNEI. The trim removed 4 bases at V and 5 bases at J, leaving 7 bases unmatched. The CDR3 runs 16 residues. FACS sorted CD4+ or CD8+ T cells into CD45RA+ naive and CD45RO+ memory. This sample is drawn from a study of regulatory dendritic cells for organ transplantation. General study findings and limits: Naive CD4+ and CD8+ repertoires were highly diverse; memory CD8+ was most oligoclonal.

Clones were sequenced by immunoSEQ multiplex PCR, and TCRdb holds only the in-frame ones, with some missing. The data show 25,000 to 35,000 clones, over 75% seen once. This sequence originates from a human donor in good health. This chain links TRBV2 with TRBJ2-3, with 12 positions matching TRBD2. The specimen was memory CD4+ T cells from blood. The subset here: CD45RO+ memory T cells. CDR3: CASSVAGLAGIDTQYF. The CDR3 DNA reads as TGTGCCAGCAGTGTTGCGGGACTAGCGGGTATAGATACGCAGTATTTT.